The clone carrying this T cell receptor beta chain has more than one count but fewer than ten. What it binds is unknown. Gene names are the mouse ones. Sequencing ends 1 residue short of the CDR3 end; the germline J gene provides the rest. The record originates from a study of tissue T cells after allogeneic stem cell transplantation. Study-level findings and limits: Anatomically similar tissues had similar TCR repertoires within each patient. Tissue-detected TCR repertoire was only partly captured by blood and spleen T cells.

Measured with immunoSEQ multiplex PCR; TCRdb has only the in-frame clones, and not every one. The profile covers over 7,000 clones, with under 40% appearing a single time and 5.1% taken by the ten largest. The germline V and J ends were trimmed by 2 bases and 1 base, with 8 bases remaining between them. Germline CDR1 reads KGHPV; CDR2 reads FQNQEV (reference sequence). CDR3 length: 15 residues. As for time point: mouse harvest day 14 after allogeneic transplant. Tail vein injection delivered 10^7 T-cell-depleted bone marrow cells and 10^6 splenic CD5+ T cells. B6 (H2b) cells into BALB/c (H2d) mice; tissues taken at day 7 or 14.

The sample taken for sequencing was skin. The TCR comes from a female BALB/c mouse given C57BL/6 T cells with graft-versus-host disease after an allogeneic hematopoietic cell transplant. The rearrangement uses TRBV26 and TRBJ1-4; D is perhaps TRBD1 (6 bases). The CDR3 DNA, read in part, is TGTGCCAGCAGTCTGACAGGGACTTCCAACGAAAGATTATTT. Its translation is CASSLTGTSNERLF. The CDR3, in full, reads CASSLTGTSNERLFF. Looking up the rest from reference TRBV26 and TRBJ1-4 gives the full variable domain: NSKVIQTPRYLVKGQGQKAKMRCIPEKGHPVVFWYQQNKNNEFKFLINFQNQEVLQQIDMTEKRFSAECPSNSPCSLEIQSSEAGDSALYLCASSLTGTSNERLFFGHGTKLSVL.